These T cell receptor beta chains were read from a single sample in a study of T-cell memory formation after mild COVID-19. TCRdb redid the calling of the 5' RACE reads with MiXCR, one entry per CDR3 protein. The profile covers approximately 350,000 distinct CDR3 sequences, with over 10% appearing a single time and over 20% taken by the ten largest. The sample was PBMCs or a T cell subset sorted from them (not recorded which). The receptors come from a man aged 18 to 35 who had mild COVID-19 (a few samples of this study predate the infection). Cell type and time point are not known. Each CDR3 is given with its conserved first and last residue.

v_call cdr3_aa
TRBV7-9 CASSLFLETQYF
TRBV19 CASKEWGIPETQYF
TRBV19 CASSPLGEYNQPQHF
TRBV6-6 CASSYRGGLFF
TRBV20-1 CSAMGGLYNEQFF
TRBV20-1 CSARGAATNYGYTF
TRBV20-1 CSAIAGGPYTEAFF
TRBV2 CASSTDDSFRFF
TRBV12-3/TRBV12-4 CASTSTDSPYGYTF
TRBV7-9 CASSLITNTEAFF
TRBV21-1 CASSKRGQPYEQYF
TRBV11-1 CASSPRDWNTGELFF
TRBV14 CASSQDWGAGANVLTF
TRBV9 CASSVTSNTGELFF
TRBV9 CASSVGQISSYEQYF
TRBV23-1 CASRQPNLGDGWSNTYNEQFF
TRBV24-1 CATSEGTVSTDTQYF
TRBV28 CASSLEEAQPQHF
TRBV7-6 CASSFGTGETDTQYF
TRBV20-1 CSASQPQGATDPFF
TRBV5-1 CASSAAGTAYGYTF
TRBV5-6 CASSSAGHLNEKLFF
TRBV7-6 CASSLITGPQETQYF
TRBV11-3 CASSLVTGYEQFF
TRBV2 CASSEQGAGYEQYF
TRBV3-1 CASSPASREQFF
TRBV18 CASSPEGATDTQYF
TRBV9 CASSSENGAEAFF
TRBV3-1 CASSQGEGTEAFF
TRBV5-1 CASSLSQYNEQFF
TRBV28 CASSAPNLRGTQYF
TRBV10-3 CAISESDSRGGTEAFF
TRBV3-1 CASSRGPADQYF
TRBV28 CASSEAGDRNNEQFF
TRBV2 CASTGTGRSYTF
TRBV12-3/TRBV12-4 CASSLRPSYGYTF
TRBV7-8 CASSLGATGNNSPLHF
TRBV7-9 CASSYTIQGADQPQHF
TRBV30 CAWASGGQETQYF
TRBV4-1 CASSQGGQRGSPLHF
TRBV6-5 CASSYRQGSEKLFF
TRBV29-1 CSVRPVLTYGYTF
TRBV6-5 CAFRDRLTGELFF
TRBV5-1 CASSFQTGEETQYF
TRBV2 CAISLVGQGFSLDGYTF
TRBV7-2 CASSFTQDQPQHF
TRBV5-1 CASSPGGARLTEAFF
TRBV7-2 CASTLPGPRETQYF
TRBV5-5 CASSPAGSRGYTF
TRBV20-1 CSARPLLGGRNTEALF
TRBV5-4 CASSLWGKKTQYF
TRBV29-1 CSVVFGTGGYYEQYF
TRBV12-3/TRBV12-4 CASSPLLQGASGYTF
TRBV7-9 CASSFLETQYF
TRBV7-2 CASSLGQITEAFF